Listed here are 7 T cell receptor beta chains from one sample, sequenced in a study of blood T cell repertoires in COVID-19. Generated by immunoSEQ multiplex PCR, the TCRdb table keeps only in-frame clones and is missing some. The top ten hold about 2% of the sample, which has a few hundred thousand clones, almost 90% seen once. Sequencing was performed on peripheral blood. All receptors derive from a woman between 55 and 75 years old with COVID-19, enrolled during active disease.

Details on this clone: This same CDR3 is encoded by further DNA sequences in the sample. The genes are TRBV7-2 and TRBJ1-3; D call uncertain. Trimming stripped 3 bases from V and 4 bases from J, with 4 bases between. Germline lookup yields CDR1 SGHTA and CDR2 FQGNSA. CDR3 length: 12 residues. The CDR3 loop is CASSLQGNTIYF. As DNA, the CDR3 is TGTGCCAGCAGCTTGCAGGGAAACACCATATATTTT.

This rearrangement joins TRBV3-1 (or the pseudogene TRBV3-2) to TRBJ1-4; D possibly corresponds to TRBD1 (6 bases). The CDR3 totals 16 residues. Deletions cut 0 bases from V and 4 bases from J, with 12 bases between. In germline, CDR1 is LGHDT, CDR2 YNNKEL (reference sequence). The CDR3 loop is CASSQDRTDDNEKLFF. CDR3 bases: TGTGCCAGCAGCCAAGATCGGACAGATGATAATGAAAAACTGTTTTTT.

In its sample, this clone was seen once. The chain carries TRBV13 and TRBJ1-1; D might be TRBD1 (6 bases). This CDR3 spans 12 amino acids. Trimming stripped 8 bases from V and 5 bases from J, with 12 bases between. Germline CDR1 reads PRHDT; CDR2 reads FYEKMQ (reference sequence). The CDR3 here is CASCLGGTEAFF. CDR3 DNA: TGTGCCAGCTGTCTAGGGGGAACTGAAGCTTTCTTT.

The rearrangement links TRBV10-3 to TRBJ1-1, with D tentatively TRBD1 (5 bases). Germline loops: CDR1 ENHRY, CDR2 SYGVKD. The CDR3 extends over 15 amino acids. Trimming left V 10 bases short and J 0 bases short, with 18 bases between. CDR3 sequence: CATSLEGLLNTEAFF. The CDR3 DNA sequence: TGTGCCACCTCGTTGGAGGGGCTGCTGAACACTGAAGCTTTCTTT.

This clone appeared once. V and J are TRBV24-1 and TRBJ2-2; D unresolved. Germline assignment: CDR1 KGHDR and CDR2 SFDVKD. This CDR3 contains 14 residues. The V and J ends lost 2 bases and 3 bases respectively, with 6 bases between them. The DNA of the CDR3 is TGTGCCACCAGTGATTCAGGATACACCGGGGAGCTGTTTTTT. This codes for CATSDSGYTGELFF.

The chain employs TRBV7-2 and TRBJ1-3, with 7 bases identical to TRBD1. The V and J ends lost 1 base and 3 bases, in that order; junction bases with no gene match: 9. The CDR3 consists of 17 residues. The V gene's germline CDR1 is SGHTA and CDR2 FQGNSA. The CDR3 sequence is CASSLVRDSFGGNTIYF. DNA of the CDR3: TGTGCCAGCAGCTTAGTCCGGGACAGCTTCGGTGGAAACACCATATATTTT.

V usage is TRBV3-1 (or the pseudogene TRBV3-2) and J usage is TRBJ2-3; TRBD2 agrees at 8 bases. In germline, CDR1 is LGHDT, CDR2 YNNKEL (reference sequence). This CDR3 has 15 residues. Germline trimming cut 6 bases from V and 6 bases from J; bases unmatched to any gene: 11. CDR3 DNA sequence: TGTGCCAGCAGACTAAAAGCGGGGGAGGCGGATACGCAGTATTTT. Amino acid sequence: CASRLKAGEADTQYF.